The rows below give T cell receptor beta chains drawn from one sample of a study of blood T cell repertoires in COVID-19. Assay: immunoSEQ multiplex PCR; the TCRdb copy retains only in-frame clones and omits some. The repertoire holds 150,000 to 200,000 clones, with roughly nine tenths as singletons. Material: peripheral blood. The receptors come from a woman between 65 and 79 years old with acute or convalescent COVID-19. CDR3s include the opening cysteine and the closing phenylalanine or tryptophan. A D gene is named only where the DNA matches it firmly. Clone size is stated in some rows and not others, as once, few, many or a class when expanded.

size: .; J: TRBJ1-2; V: TRBV2; D: .; CDR3: CASKWSQADGYTF; DNA: TGTGCCAGCAAATGGTCCCAGGCAGATGGCTACACCTTC
size: .; J: TRBJ1-5; V: TRBV12-3/TRBV12-4; D: .; CDR3: CASSLSGNQPQHF; DNA: TGTGCCAGCAGTTTATCGGGAAATCAGCCCCAGCATTTT
size: .; J: TRBJ1-1; V: TRBV19; D: TRBD1; CDR3: CASNSDRVNTEAFF; DNA: TGTGCCAGTAATTCGGACAGGGTGAACACTGAAGCTTTCTTT
size: .; J: TRBJ2-1; V: TRBV19; D: .; CDR3: CASSTGSNNEQFF; DNA: TGTGCCAGTAGTACCGGGAGTAACAATGAGCAGTTCTTC
size: .; J: TRBJ2-2; V: TRBV7-2; D: TRBD2; CDR3: CASTGGLAVTGELFF; DNA: TGTGCCAGCACCGGGGGACTAGCGGTCACCGGGGAGCTGTTTTTT
size: .; J: TRBJ1-5; V: TRBV19; D: TRBD1; CDR3: CASSIPGTGGQPQHF; DNA: TGTGCCAGTAGTATACCTGGGACAGGGGGACAGCCCCAGCATTTT
size: .; J: TRBJ2-3; V: TRBV29-1; D: .; CDR3: CSVQNRVESTDTQYF; DNA: TGCAGCGTCCAGAACAGGGTAGAATCCACAGATACGCAGTATTTT
size: .; J: TRBJ2-1; V: TRBV6-5; D: TRBD2; CDR3: CASRLLAGGYNEQFF; DNA: TGTGCCAGCAGATTACTAGCGGGAGGCTACAATGAGCAGTTCTTC
size: .; J: TRBJ2-1; V: TRBV19; D: TRBD1; CDR3: CASGQGVSYNEQFF; DNA: TGTGCCAGTGGCCAGGGGGTTAGCTACAATGAGCAGTTCTTC
size: .; J: TRBJ2-3; V: TRBV6-1; D: .; CDR3: CASSEKRQGGPTDTQYF; DNA: TGTGCCAGCAGTGAAAAAAGGCAGGGGGGCCCCACAGATACGCAGTATTTT
size: .; J: TRBJ1-6; V: TRBV12-5; D: .; CDR3: CASQTGYNSPLHF; DNA: TGTGCTAGCCAAACAGGTTATAATTCACCCCTCCACTTT
size: .; J: TRBJ1-1; V: TRBV24-1; D: .; CDR3: CATSVPGSTEAFF; DNA: TGTGCCACCAGTGTCCCAGGATCCACTGAAGCTTTCTTT
size: .; J: TRBJ2-1; V: TRBV12-3/TRBV12-4; D: .; CDR3: CASSFGEEAEFF; DNA: TGTGCCAGCAGTTTCGGAGAGGAGGCCGAGTTCTTC
size: .; J: TRBJ2-7; V: TRBV28; D: TRBD1; CDR3: CASSLRGTYEQYF; DNA: TGTGCCAGCAGCCTCAGGGGGACCTACGAGCAGTACTTC
size: .; J: TRBJ2-7; V: TRBV15; D: .; CDR3: CATRSGLYYEQYF; DNA: TGTGCCACCAGGAGCGGGCTTTACTACGAGCAGTACTTC
size: .; J: TRBJ1-1; V: TRBV18; D: .; CDR3: CASQQRGDTEAFF; DNA: TGTGCCAGCCAACAGCGGGGTGACACTGAAGCTTTCTTT
size: .; J: TRBJ2-1; V: TRBV3-1/TRBV3-2; D: .; CDR3: CASSQNRPGEQFF; DNA: TGTGCCAGCAGCCAAAACAGGCCGGGTGAGCAGTTCTTC
size: .; J: TRBJ2-7; V: TRBV7-9; D: .; CDR3: CASSLTGYEQYF; DNA: TGTGCCAGCAGCTTAACAGGATATGAGCAGTACTTC
size: .; J: TRBJ2-7; V: TRBV19; D: .; CDR3: CASSFQGRGAFYEQYF; DNA: TGTGCCAGTAGTTTCCAGGGCAGGGGAGCTTTCTACGAGCAGTACTTC
size: .; J: TRBJ1-1; V: TRBV5-1; D: TRBD1; CDR3: CASSLGAGQGNTEAFF; DNA: TGCGCCAGCAGCTTGGGGGCCGGACAGGGGAACACTGAAGCTTTCTTT
size: .; J: TRBJ2-6; V: TRBV5-6; D: .; CDR3: CASSLSIRGVSGANVLTF; DNA: TGTGCCAGCAGCTTGTCAATTCGAGGAGTCTCTGGGGCCAACGTCCTGACTTTC
size: once; J: TRBJ1-2; V: TRBV2; D: .; CDR3: CASKEGVYGYTF; DNA: TGTGCCAGCAAAGAGGGTGTCTATGGCTACACCTTC
size: .; J: TRBJ1-4; V: TRBV7-8; D: TRBD1; CDR3: CASSLGQINEKLFF; DNA: TGTGCCAGCAGCTTGGGACAGATCAATGAAAAACTGTTTTTT
size: .; J: TRBJ2-5; V: TRBV12-3/TRBV12-4; D: .; CDR3: CASSLGRAQYF; DNA: TGTGCCAGCAGTTTAGGACGGGCCCAGTACTTC
size: once; J: TRBJ2-1; V: TRBV7-2; D: TRBD2; CDR3: CASSFLAGGQGEQFF; DNA: TGTGCCAGCAGCTTTCTAGCGGGAGGACAGGGTGAGCAGTTCTTC
size: .; J: TRBJ1-4; V: TRBV28; D: TRBD1; CDR3: CASSSTGGQNEKLFF; DNA: TGTGCCAGCAGTTCCACAGGGGGCCAAAATGAAAAACTGTTTTTT
size: .; J: TRBJ2-1; V: TRBV10-2; D: TRBD2; CDR3: CASSLAGGNYNEQFF; DNA: TGCGCCAGCAGTCTAGCGGGAGGTAACTACAATGAGCAGTTCTTC
size: .; J: TRBJ2-1; V: TRBV6-5; D: .; CDR3: CASSLTGSSYNEQFF; DNA: TGTGCCAGCAGCCTTACAGGTAGCTCCTACAATGAGCAGTTCTTC
size: .; J: TRBJ2-1; V: TRBV6-5; D: TRBD2; CDR3: CASSPGLAGYNEQFF; DNA: TGTGCCAGCAGCCCCGGACTAGCGGGGTACAATGAGCAGTTCTTC
size: .; J: TRBJ2-1; V: TRBV20-1; D: TRBD2; CDR3: CSASMLAGAEEQFF; DNA: TGCAGTGCTAGTATGCTAGCGGGAGCTGAAGAGCAGTTCTTC
size: .; J: TRBJ1-2; V: TRBV5-1; D: .; CDR3: CASSFLQGHGYTF; DNA: TGCGCCAGCAGCTTTTTACAGGGACATGGCTACACCTTC
size: .; J: TRBJ2-1; V: TRBV28; D: TRBD2; CDR3: CASKGRILAEKQFF; DNA: TGTGCCAGCAAAGGACGAATACTAGCGGAGAAGCAGTTCTTC
size: .; J: TRBJ2-1; V: TRBV12-3/TRBV12-4; D: TRBD2; CDR3: CASSFRTSDEQFF; DNA: TGTGCCAGCAGTTTTCGGACTAGTGATGAGCAGTTCTTC
size: .; J: TRBJ2-2; V: TRBV19; D: .; CDR3: CASSIFDTSNTGELFF; DNA: TGTGCCAGTAGTATTTTCGACACCTCGAACACCGGGGAGCTGTTTTTT
size: .; J: TRBJ1-4; V: TRBV18; D: .; CDR3: CASSPNTETNEKLFF; DNA: TGTGCCAGCTCACCGAATACGGAGACTAATGAAAAACTGTTTTTT
size: .; J: TRBJ2-5; V: TRBV7-2; D: .; CDR3: CASSLRPGGQETQYF; DNA: TGTGCCAGCAGCTTAAGACCCGGGGGTCAAGAGACCCAGTACTTC